This T cell receptor beta chain appears in the sequencing data of a study of human T cells and chemical hapten exposure (dated by TCRdb to about 2021). Concerning the study at large: For sensitization, 2% DPC in acetone was applied to a roughly 2 cm by roughly 2 cm area of upper inner arm skin. Peripheral blood TCR repertoire changes were tracked in vivo in alopecia patients during primary and secondary sensitization to the hapten diphenylcyclopropenone (DPC). Patch testing on the upper back used Finn chambers containing 0.01% DPC, with scoring done after 6 days according to International Contact Dermatitis Research Group standards. Weekly therapeutic DPC doses were additionally applied to the scalp of patients throughout the approximately 25-week study period. Blood samples were taken from patients before sensitization (week 0) and at 2, 6 and about 24 weeks after DPC sensitization. For TCR sequencing, blood came from 25 to 35 alopecia patients at anywhere from one to four time points (pre-sensitization, 2, 6 and 24 weeks). Libraries were pooled for sequencing, and per-sample TCR yields varied mainly because of small differences in library volumes within the pool. The mostly female patient cohort included alopecia areata with under or over 50% scalp involvement, alopecia totalis and alopecia universalis. The full study reports these points: Significantly more large CDR3 similarity clusters were formed by expanded TCRs than by pre-sensitization or healthy control sets, consistent with antigen-driven responses. After repeated subsampling, the strength of the expansion versus patch-test correlation and the threshold at which it became significant changed. Patch test score was positively correlated with the number of PT1 expanded TCRs, with significance at thresholds 8, 16 and 32 but not at 4. No change with DPC sensitization was found in the number of TCRs above 1 in 1000 frequency, and no evidence of global repertoire structure alterations was found. Alopecia, a presumed autoimmune disease, was present in all patients, so the immune response of the patients might differ from that of healthy individuals.

The time point label, read with the paper, signifies: pre-sensitization, week 0. The label giving this sample's treatment or condition can be read as: therapeutic diphenylcyclopropenone sensitization with weekly scalp DPC. At every patch-test visit, the blood draw took place before the patch test was put on. Patients were eligible if aged 18 to 70, diagnosed with alopecia and judged suitable for DPC therapy, and pregnant patients were excluded. Total RNA was extracted from unfractionated whole blood that had been collected in Tempus Blood RNA tubes. V drops 6 bases and J drops 7 bases, leaving 9 bases in between. Looking up the germline V gene yields CDR1 ENHRY and CDR2 SYGVKD. The CDR3 runs 11 residues from the cysteine to the phenylalanine. Only CDR3 DNA is held: 33 bases, read in frame from base 1. This clonotype has only a few counts. What antigen it recognizes has not been identified. Base quality data are lacking; no much larger clone is found one base away.

Library creation used RACE. The sequencer listed for this sample is NextSeq 500. During library preparation, unique molecular identifiers were attached to individual cDNA molecules so that TCRs could be counted in a quantitative, reproducible way. For every blood RNA sample, sequencing covered both the TCR alpha and TCR beta chains. Per the authors' processing: Samples had a median of roughly 87,000 TCRs, with a range from roughly 23,224 to 700,000. V, J and CDR3 annotation of the TCR reads was carried out using the Decombinator software suite. For the PS versus PT1 abundance plots, all samples were subsampled to the same number of TCRs (28,000). TCRs were defined as expanded if absent before sensitization and observed at least eight times at the 2-week time point. TCRdb's own reprocessing of the public reads used fastp at Q25 and MiXCR and kept productive beta chains. Here each entry gathers all rows of one CDR3 protein and keeps the most common genes and DNA. TCRdb assigned the V and J calls; the authors' analysis was not used. Present in this sample are about 80,000 distinct CDR3 sequences, 14% of which were seen just once. The top ten clones comprise over 3.5% of the sample.

The starting material was whole blood, obtained in connection with sensitization to the hapten diphenylcyclopropenone (DPC). The sequence is built from TRBV10-3 and TRBJ1-1, with an unclear D gene assignment. The sequence was obtained from a woman aged 50 to 60 with alopecia areata. Some clones in this sample may be carry-over from other donors' samples. The DNA sequence is given as TGTGCCATCAGGCAGACTCGTGAAGCTTTCTTT. Protein translation: CAIRQTREAFF.